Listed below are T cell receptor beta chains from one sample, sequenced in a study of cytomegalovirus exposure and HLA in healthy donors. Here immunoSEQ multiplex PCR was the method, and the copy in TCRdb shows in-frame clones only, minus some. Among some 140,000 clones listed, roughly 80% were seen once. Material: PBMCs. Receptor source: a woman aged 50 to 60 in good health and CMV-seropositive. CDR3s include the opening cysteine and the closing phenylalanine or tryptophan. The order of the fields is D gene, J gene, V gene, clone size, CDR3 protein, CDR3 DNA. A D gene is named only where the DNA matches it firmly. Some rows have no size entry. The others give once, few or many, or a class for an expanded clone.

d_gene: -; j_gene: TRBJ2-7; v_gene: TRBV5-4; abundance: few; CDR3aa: CASSLGGRANEQYF; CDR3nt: TGTGCCAGCAGCTTGGGAGGCAGGGCCAACGAGCAGTACTTC
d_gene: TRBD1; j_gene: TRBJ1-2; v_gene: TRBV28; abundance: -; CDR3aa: CASTPGTASGGYTF; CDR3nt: TGTGCCAGCACCCCCGGGACAGCCTCGGGAGGCTACACCTTC
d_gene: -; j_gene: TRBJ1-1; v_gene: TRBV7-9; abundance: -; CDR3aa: CASSPRGRAEGEAFF; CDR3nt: TGTGCCAGCAGCCCGCGAGGGAGGGCGGAGGGTGAAGCTTTCTTT
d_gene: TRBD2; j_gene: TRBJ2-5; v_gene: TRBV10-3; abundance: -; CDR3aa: CAISLTSGGVKAQYF; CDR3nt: TGTGCCATCAGTCTGACTAGCGGGGGGGTCAAGGCCCAGTACTTC
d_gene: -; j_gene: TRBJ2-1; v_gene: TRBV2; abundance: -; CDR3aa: CASRPGVGSRGSSYNEQFF; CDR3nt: TGTGCCAGCAGACCAGGGGTTGGGTCGCGGGGGTCCTCCTACAATGAGCAGTTCTTC
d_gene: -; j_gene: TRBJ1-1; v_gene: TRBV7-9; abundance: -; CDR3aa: CSSSLVPHTGENTEAFF; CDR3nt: TGTTCCAGCAGCTTAGTACCCCACACAGGAGAGAACACTGAAGCTTTCTTT
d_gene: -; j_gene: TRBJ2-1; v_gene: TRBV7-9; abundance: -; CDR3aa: CASSLSTEQFF; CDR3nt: TGTGCCAGCAGCCTATCTACTGAGCAGTTCTTC
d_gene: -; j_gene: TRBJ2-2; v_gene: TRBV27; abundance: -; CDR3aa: CASGLGAEYTGELFF; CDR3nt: TGTGCCAGCGGGCTGGGGGCGGAGTACACCGGGGAGCTGTTTTTT
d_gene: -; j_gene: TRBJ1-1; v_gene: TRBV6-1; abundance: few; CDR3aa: CASSELRELKMNTEAFF; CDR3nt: TGTGCCAGCAGTGAATTGCGGGAGTTGAAAATGAACACTGAAGCTTTCTTT
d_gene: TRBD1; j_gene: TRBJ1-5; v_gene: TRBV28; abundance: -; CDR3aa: CASTTGTGGRQPQHF; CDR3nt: TGTGCCAGCACCACAGGGACAGGGGGCCGACAGCCCCAGCATTTT
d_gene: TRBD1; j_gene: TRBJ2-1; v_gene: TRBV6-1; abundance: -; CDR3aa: CASGEGAAYNEQFF; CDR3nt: TGTGCCAGCGGTGAGGGGGCGGCCTACAATGAGCAGTTCTTC
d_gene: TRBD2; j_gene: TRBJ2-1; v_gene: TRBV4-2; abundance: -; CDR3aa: CASSRGFGGGAQGGISYNEQFF; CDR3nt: TGTGCCAGCAGCCGGGGGTTTGGCGGGGGGGCCCAAGGGGGGATTTCCTACAATGAGCAGTTCTTC
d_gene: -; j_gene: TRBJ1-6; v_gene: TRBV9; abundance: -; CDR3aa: CASSVYMDRRNSPLHF; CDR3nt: TGTGCCAGCAGCGTATATATGGACAGAAGAAATTCACCCCTCCACTTT
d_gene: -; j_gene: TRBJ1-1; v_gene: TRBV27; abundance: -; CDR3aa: CASSAQGGLGTEAFF; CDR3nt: TGTGCCAGCAGTGCCCAAGGGGGTCTAGGGACTGAAGCTTTCTTT
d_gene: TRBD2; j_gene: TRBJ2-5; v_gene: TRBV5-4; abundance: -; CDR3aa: CASRKQAGEIETQYF; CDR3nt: TGTGCCAGCAGGAAACAAGCGGGGGAGATAGAGACCCAGTACTTC
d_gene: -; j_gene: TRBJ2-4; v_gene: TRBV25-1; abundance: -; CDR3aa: CASSEYQNIQYF; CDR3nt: TGTGCCAGCAGTGAATATCAGAACATTCAGTACTTC
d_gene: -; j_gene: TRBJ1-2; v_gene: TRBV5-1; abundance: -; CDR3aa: CASSSRPSDYGYTF; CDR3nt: TGCGCCAGCAGCTCCCGTCCCAGTGACTATGGCTACACCTTC